Listed here are 28 T cell receptor beta chains from one sample, sequenced in a study of siplizumab effects on memory and regulatory T cells. Here immunoSEQ multiplex PCR was the method, and the copy in TCRdb shows in-frame clones only, minus some. This sample has around 100,000 clones, with about 95% found just once. Material: non-Treg CD4+ T cells sorted from blood. These receptors were obtained from a human donor in good health.

There are a few counts of this clone. The chain employs TRBV7-9 and TRBJ2-7, with D possibly being TRBD1 (6 bases). Trimming took 0 bases from V and 13 from J, leaving 13 bases between them. CDR3 length: 12 amino acids. From germline, CDR1 is SEHNR and CDR2 FQNEAQ (reference sequence). CDR3 residues: CASSLANRAEYF. The CDR3 DNA is TGTGCCAGCAGCTTAGCGAACAGGGCGGAATACTTC.

The chain links TRBV28 to TRBJ1-5, with 10 bases lining up with TRBD1. The junction had 7 bases not matched to a gene; V was cut back by 3 bases and J by 2 bases. The CDR3 consists of 17 residues. The germline V gene encodes CDR1 MDHEN and CDR2 SYDVKM. The CDR3 DNA sequence: TGTGCCAGCAGTTTCTTTCGGGGGACAGGGGGCAATCAGCCCCAGCATTTT. Translating it yields CASSFFRGTGGNQPQHF.

This clone was recorded only once. This rearrangement joins TRBV30 to TRBJ2-1; TRBD2 matches 8 bases. CDR3 size: 14 residues. J lost 5 bases, V lost 5 bases, and 8 bases had no gene match. CDR1 GTSNPN and CDR2 SVGIG come from the germline V gene (reference sequence). CDR3 nucleotides: TGTGCCTGGGCTTTTAGCGGGACCAACAATGAGCAGTTCTTC. Translated, it gives CAWAFSGTNNEQFF.

This clone has only one observation. The DNA of the CDR3 is TGTGCCATCAGTGAGGGACAGGGCAATCAGCCCCAGCATTTT. Its translation is CAISEGQGNQPQHF. The V and J genes are TRBV10-3 and TRBJ1-5; 7 bases line up with TRBD1. The CDR3 sequence is 14 residues long. Trimming cost V 2 bases and J 2 bases; bases outside gene matches: 0. Germline V CDR1 and CDR2: ENHRY, SYGVKD.

The chain employs TRBV10-1 and TRBJ1-6; no firm D call. The germline CDR1 and CDR2 sequences are WNHNN and SYGVQD (reference sequence). The CDR3 contains 16 residues. Between the trimmed V and J ends, which lost 1 base and 7 bases, there was a span of 14 bases. The CDR3 loop is CASSEYGLQANSPLHF. Written as DNA, the CDR3 is TGCGCCAGCAGTGAGTATGGCTTACAAGCCAATTCACCCCTCCACTTT.

The chain carries TRBV6-1 and TRBJ2-7; 9 nucleotides align to TRBD2. CDR3 length: 13 residues. V dropped 8 bases and J dropped 2; count of bases not matched to a gene: 4. The V gene's germline CDR1 is MNHNS and CDR2 SASEGT. The CDR3 DNA sequence: TGTGCCAGCGGACGGACTAGCGCCTACGAGCAGTACTTC. This encodes CASGRTSAYEQYF.

This clone was seen once. The V gene is TRBV29-1, the J gene TRBJ2-4; 11 bases map to TRBD2. The CDR3 is 14 residues long. The trim removed 3 bases at V and 9 bases at J, leaving 7 bases unmatched. CDR1 is SQVTM, CDR2 ANQGSEA, per germline. The CDR3 here is CSVERSGLAGIQYF. CDR3 bases: TGCAGCGTTGAGAGGAGCGGACTAGCGGGCATTCAGTACTTC.

V is TRBV7-9 and J is TRBJ2-2, with no clear D. The V gene lost 5 bases and the J gene lost 3 bases, with 4 bases spanning the gap. Germline V gene data show CDR1 as SEHNR and CDR2 as FQNEAQ (reference sequence). The length of the CDR3 is 12 residues. The CDR3 protein is CASSPYTGELFF. The DNA for the CDR3 is TGTGCCAGCAGCCCCTACACCGGGGAGCTGTTTTTT.

The rearrangement joins TRBV6-6 to TRBJ2-1; perhaps TRBD2 as D (7 bases). The germline gives CDR1 MNHNY, CDR2 SVGAGI (reference sequence). The CDR3 sequence is 16 residues long. Trimming left V 7 bases short and J 8 bases short, with 24 bases between. The CDR3 nucleotides read TGTGCCAGCACCGATCTCCACCGGGGGGCGTCGGATGAGCAGTTCTTC. Amino acids: CASTDLHRGASDEQFF.

CDR3 bases: TGCGCCAGCAGCTTGTCAGGGGTAGGCACAGATACGCAGTATTTT. Protein: CASSLSGVGTDTQYF. The chain couples TRBV5-1 to TRBJ2-3; D is possibly TRBD1 (6 bases). The CDR3 sequence is 15 residues long. Trimming took 1 base from V and 1 from J, leaving 10 bases between them. Germline CDR1 SGHRS, CDR2 YFSETQ.

This chain uses TRBV6-5 with TRBJ2-5; D call uncertain. The CDR3 length is 16 residues. The V end lost 0 bases, the J end lost 3 bases, and 14 bases lay between the germline ends. The V gene's germline CDR1 is MNHEY and CDR2 SVGAGI. DNA for the CDR3: TGTGCCAGCAGTTACTCAGGATTACGGGTTAAAGAGACCCAGTACTTC. Translation gives CASSYSGLRVKETQYF.

This chain connects TRBV6-1 to TRBJ2-1; D gene ambiguous. V gave up 6 bases and J gave up 6 bases, with 12 bases separating them. CDR1 MNHNS and CDR2 SASEGT come from the germline V gene. There are 13 residues in the CDR3. CDR3 sequence reads: CASSPEVFNEQFF. In DNA form, the CDR3 reads TGTGCCAGCAGCCCCGAGGTTTTCAATGAGCAGTTCTTC.

This chain joins TRBV5-1 and TRBJ2-3; possible D gene TRBD2, 5 bases. With 5 bases removed from V and 4 bases from J, the gap between germline ends came to 14 bases. There are 14 residues in the CDR3. CDR1 and CDR2 from the germline V gene are SGHRS and YFSETQ. CDR3 protein: CASRREIGSDTQYF. CDR3 in DNA: TGCGCCAGCAGAAGGGAGATTGGGTCAGATACGCAGTATTTT.

The chain joins TRBV6-1 to TRBJ2-5, with D unresolved. CDR1 and CDR2 from the germline V gene are MNHNS and SASEGT. The CDR3 loop spans 14 amino acids. V dropped 1 base and J dropped 0 bases, with 6 bases sitting between them. The CDR3 spells CASSEVGNQETQYF. The DNA for the CDR3 is TGTGCCAGCAGTGAAGTAGGCAACCAAGAGACCCAGTACTTC.

The chain has TRBV20-1 and TRBJ2-1; D is unresolved. The germline CDR1 and CDR2 sequences are DFQATT and SNEGSKA (reference sequence). CDR3 length equals 11 residues. V was cut by 8 bases and J by 11 bases, with 16 bases left in between. The CDR3 DNA reads TGCAGTACTAAACCCGGAGTTCAGCAGTTCTTC. This codes for CSTKPGVQQFF.

In this sample, this clone turned up once. The J gene is TRBJ2-3, the V gene TRBV7-8; D may be TRBD1 (5 bases). The CDR3 runs 15 residues. The germline V gene has CDR1 SGHVS and CDR2 FQNEAQ. Trimming stripped 1 base from V and 2 bases from J, with 10 bases between. The CDR3 sequence: CASSLGTPNTDTQYF. In nucleotides, the CDR3 is TGTGCCAGCAGCTTAGGGACACCGAACACAGATACGCAGTATTTT.

About this clone itself: Its ends do not fully match the called genes, so a read error is possible. The chain employs TRBV18 and TRBJ2-3; D is unclear. CDR3 size: 14 residues. Germline V gene data show CDR1 as KGHSH and CDR2 as LQKENI. The CDR3 DNA sequence: TGTGCCGGCTCACCGGCGAACAATGTAGATACGCAGTATTTT. Protein product: CAGSPANNVDTQYF.

CDR3 in DNA: TGTGCCAGCAGCATAACGTGGGAGGCGGTGGACGAGCAGTACTTC. This codes for CASSITWEAVDEQYF. The rearrangement uses TRBV21-1 and TRBJ2-7; the D call TRBD2 from the table was never checked on the DNA. TRBV21-1 is classified as a pseudogene. This CDR3 has 15 residues.

V is TRBV6-6 and J is TRBJ2-2; TRBD1 or TRBD2 may be the D gene (5 bases each). Germline values: CDR1 MNHNY, CDR2 SVGAGI (reference sequence). The CDR3 is made up of 15 amino acids. V gave up 7 bases and J gave up 4 bases, with 16 bases separating them. The CDR3 DNA reads TGTGCCAGCAAACCCCCGGGACGGATCACCGGGGAGCTGTTTTTT. Its protein is CASKPPGRITGELFF.

This clone was observed a handful of times. V is TRBV6-5 and J is TRBJ2-7, with 8 bases that match TRBD1. Germline CDR1 MNHEY, CDR2 SVGAGI. CDR3 size: 13 residues. The V segment lost 8 bases and the J segment 6 bases; nucleotides outside the gene matches: 9. In nucleotides, the CDR3 is TGTGCCAGCTCGCGAGACAGGGGTTTCGAGCAGTACTTC. The encoded protein is CASSRDRGFEQYF.

The gene calls are TRBV27 and TRBJ2-7; 10 bases match TRBD1. CDR1 and CDR2 (germline): MNHEY, SMNVEV (reference sequence). V trimming: 1 base; J trimming: 2 bases; junction bases outside the gene matches: 2. The CDR3 covers 15 residues. CDR3 in amino acids: CASSLLGQGTYEQYF. CDR3 nucleotides: TGTGCCAGCAGTTTATTGGGACAGGGGACCTACGAGCAGTACTTC.

Points on this clone: A read error may account for a junction end that differs from germline. This sequence joins TRBV7-6 and TRBJ2-5; D perhaps matches TRBD2 (6 bases). Looked up from germline, CDR1 is SGHVS and CDR2 is FNYEAQ. CDR3 length equals 15 residues. CDR3 in DNA: TGTGCCAGCAGCGTAGGGACTCTAGAGGTAGAGGCCCAGTACTTC. Translating it yields CASSVGTLEVEAQYF.

This chain joins TRBV5-1 and TRBJ2-2; D may be TRBD2 (6 bases). Germline loops: CDR1 SGHRS, CDR2 YFSETQ. V shed 5 bases and J shed 5 bases, with 10 bases lying between them. CDR3 length equals 13 residues. The CDR3 coding sequence is TGCGCCAGCAGTCCGGCGGGGACCGGGGAGCTGTTTTTT. This codes for CASSPAGTGELFF.

This clone occurred once. The chain is built from TRBV7-9 and TRBJ1-2; a weak D match, TRBD1 (5 bases). Germline V gene sequence: CDR1 SEHNR, CDR2 FQNEAQ (reference sequence). This CDR3 has 14 residues. Deletions cut 6 bases from V and 8 bases from J, with 19 bases between. CDR3 region: CASSLSGAGRGYTF. The CDR3 region has the DNA TGTGCCAGCAGTCTCTCTGGGGCGGGGAGAGGCTACACCTTC. The whole variable domain, filled in from reference TRBV7-9 and TRBJ1-2, reads DTGVSQNPRHKITKRGQNVTFRCDPISEHNRLYWYRQTLGQGPEFLTYFQNEAQLEKSRLLSDRFSAERPKGSFSTLEIQRTEQGDSAMYLCASSLSGAGRGYTFGSGTRLTVV.

The V gene is TRBV21-1, the J gene TRBJ2-2; TRBD1 is the table's D call and was not checked against the DNA. TRBV21-1 is shown as a pseudogene. This CDR3 region has 15 residues. CDR3 in DNA: TGTGCCAGCAGCAAAGGAGGGACAGTCCACGGGGAGCTGTTTTTT. Protein product: CASSKGGTVHGELFF.

The gene calls are TRBV18 and TRBJ2-3; either TRBD1 or TRBD2 may supply D (5 bases each). The V end was cut by 7 bases, the J end by 0 bases, with 11 bases between. Per germline, CDR1 KGHSH and CDR2 LQKENI. The CDR3 covers 14 residues. The CDR3 region has the DNA TGTGCCAGCTGTAGGGACCCAAGCACAGATACGCAGTATTTT. This translates into CASCRDPSTDTQYF.

This chain connects TRBV6-6 to TRBJ2-1; 8 positions match TRBD2. V lost 5 bases to trimming and J lost 6 bases; unmatched junction nucleotides: 3. The CDR3 covers 13 residues. Germline CDR1 is MNHNY and CDR2 is SVGAGI (reference sequence). The CDR3 spells CASSTGTSNEQFF. The CDR3 nucleotides read TGTGCCAGCAGTACCGGGACTAGCAATGAGCAGTTCTTC.

This clone has only one observation. V gene TRBV25-1 combines with J gene TRBJ2-5; TRBD1 agrees at 7 bases. This CDR3 is 15 amino acids long. Germline-derived CDR1 and CDR2 are MGHDK and SYGVNS. V was pared by 3 bases and J by 2 bases, with 6 bases of the junction left unmatched. The CDR3 nucleotides are TGTGCCAGCAGTGATCCGGGACAGATTCAAGAGACCCAGTACTTC. Translating it yields CASSDPGQIQETQYF.